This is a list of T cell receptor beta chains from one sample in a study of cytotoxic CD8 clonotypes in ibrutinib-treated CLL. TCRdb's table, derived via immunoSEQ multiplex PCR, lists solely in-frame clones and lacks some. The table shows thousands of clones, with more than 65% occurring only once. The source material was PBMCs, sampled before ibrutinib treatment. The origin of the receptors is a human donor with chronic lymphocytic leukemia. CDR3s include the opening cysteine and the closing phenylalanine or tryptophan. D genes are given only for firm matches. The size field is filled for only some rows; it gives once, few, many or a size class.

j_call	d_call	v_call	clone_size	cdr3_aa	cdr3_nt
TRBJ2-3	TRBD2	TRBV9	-	CASSVATGLAGGSDTQYF	TGTGCCAGCAGCGTAGCTACGGGACTAGCGGGAGGGTCAGATACGCAGTATTTT
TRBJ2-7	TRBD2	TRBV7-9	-	CATRGTTESSSYEQYF	TGTGCCACCAGAGGGACTACAGAATCGAGCTCCTACGAGCAGTACTTC
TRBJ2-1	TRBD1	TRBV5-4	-	CASGNRGRNEQFF	TGTGCCAGCGGAAACAGGGGGCGAAATGAGCAGTTCTTC
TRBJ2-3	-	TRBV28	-	CASSAYGTRPSTDTQYF	TGTGCCAGCAGTGCCTATGGGACGAGACCGAGCACAGATACGCAGTATTTT
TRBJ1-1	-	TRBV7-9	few	CASSSRASNTEAFF	TGTGCCAGCAGCTCCCGGGCCTCAAACACTGAAGCTTTCTTT
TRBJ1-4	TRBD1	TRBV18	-	CASSPRKVTGATNEKLFF	TGTGCCAGCTCACCAAGAAAGGTGACAGGGGCAACTAATGAAAAACTGTTTTTT
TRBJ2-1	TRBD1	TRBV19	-	CASTPSGGEQFF	TGTGCCAGTACCCCTTCAGGGGGAGAGCAGTTCTTC
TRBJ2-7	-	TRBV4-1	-	CASSQDEFSYEQYF	TGCGCCAGCAGCCAAGATGAGTTCTCCTACGAGCAGTACTTC
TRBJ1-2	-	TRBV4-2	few	CASSQVQVDYGYTF	TGTGCCAGCAGCCAAGTCCAGGTGGACTATGGCTACACCTTC
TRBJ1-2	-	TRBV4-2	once	CASSQDRGRGYTF	TGTGCCAGCAGCCAAGATCGGGGTCGGGGCTACACCTTC
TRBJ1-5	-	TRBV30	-	CAWSVDNSNQPQHF	TGTGCCTGGAGTGTGGATAATAGCAATCAGCCCCAGCATTTT
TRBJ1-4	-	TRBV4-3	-	CASSQESPGRRLLSNEKLFF	TGCGCCAGCAGCCAAGAATCGCCGGGACGGCGCCTTTTGTCTAATGAAAAACTGTTTTTT
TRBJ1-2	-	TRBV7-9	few	CASSLALGPLNYGYTF	TGTGCCAGCAGCTTAGCATTAGGTCCCCTCAACTATGGCTACACCTTC
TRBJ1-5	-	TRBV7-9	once	CASQQGSQPQHF	TGTGCCAGTCAACAAGGTAGTCAGCCCCAGCATTTT
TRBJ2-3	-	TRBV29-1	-	CSVLPYQGPSSTDTQYF	TGCAGCGTTTTACCTTACCAGGGCCCCTCGAGCACAGATACGCAGTATTTT
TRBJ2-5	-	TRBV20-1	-	CSASLAETQYF	TGCAGTGCCAGTTTAGCGGAGACCCAGTACTTC
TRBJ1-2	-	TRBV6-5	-	CASSYRQTNYGYTF	TGTGCCAGCAGTTACCGACAGACCAACTATGGCTACACCTTC
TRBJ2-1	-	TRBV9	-	CASSAPRGDRTSNEQFF	TGTGCCAGCAGCGCCCCCAGGGGGGACAGAACGTCGAATGAGCAGTTCTTC
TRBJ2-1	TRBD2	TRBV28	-	CASSGAGGGRAYNEQFF	TGTGCCAGCAGTGGAGCCGGGGGGGGACGAGCCTACAATGAGCAGTTCTTC
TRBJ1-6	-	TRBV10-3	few	CAIKTENSPLHF	TGTGCCATCAAAACGGAGAATTCACCCCTCCACTTT
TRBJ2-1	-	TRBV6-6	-	CASRAATGYNEQFF	TGTGCCAGCAGGGCAGCTACCGGGTACAATGAGCAGTTCTTC
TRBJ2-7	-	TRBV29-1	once	CSVGYSYEQYF	TGCAGCGTTGGGTACTCCTACGAGCAGTACTTC
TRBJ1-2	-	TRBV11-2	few	CASSLYSNYGYTF	TGTGCCAGCAGCTTATACAGTAACTATGGCTACACCTTC
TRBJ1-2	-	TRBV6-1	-	CASSEAGLKDGYTF	TGTGCCAGCAGTGAAGCGGGGCTGAAGGATGGCTACACCTTC
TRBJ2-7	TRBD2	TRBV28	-	CASSPGGFSYEQYF	TGTGCCAGCAGCCCGGGAGGGTTCTCCTACGAGCAGTACTTC
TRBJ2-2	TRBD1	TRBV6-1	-	CASSELGTGTGELFF	TGTGCCAGCAGTGAATTAGGGACAGGGACCGGGGAGCTGTTTTTT
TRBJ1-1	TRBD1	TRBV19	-	CASTVTGGATEAFF	TGTGCCAGTACTGTGACAGGGGGCGCGACTGAAGCTTTCTTT
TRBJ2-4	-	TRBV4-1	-	CASSQVIRGGKTKNIQYF	TGCGCCAGCAGCCAAGTTATCAGGGGGGGTAAGACCAAAAACATTCAGTACTTC
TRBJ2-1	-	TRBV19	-	CASMGTLRSNEQFF	TGTGCCAGTATGGGGACCCTGAGGTCTAATGAGCAGTTCTTC
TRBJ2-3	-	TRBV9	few	CASSGGGSTDTQYF	TGTGCCAGCAGCGGAGGGGGAAGTACAGATACGCAGTATTTT
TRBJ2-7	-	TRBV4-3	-	CASSPRGASGYEQYF	TGCGCCAGCAGCCCCCGGGGGGCTAGCGGCTACGAGCAGTACTTC
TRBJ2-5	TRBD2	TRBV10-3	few	CAISASGQETQYF	TGTGCCATCAGTGCTAGCGGCCAAGAGACCCAGTACTTC
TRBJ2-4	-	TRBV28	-	CATSLAKNIQYF	TGTGCCACCTCGTTAGCCAAAAACATTCAGTACTTC
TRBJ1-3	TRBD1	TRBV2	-	CASSFDRGRSGLLSGNTIYF	TGTGCCAGCAGTTTCGACAGGGGGCGCAGCGGGCTCCTCTCTGGAAACACCATATATTTT
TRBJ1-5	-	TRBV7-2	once	CASSFRGDQPQHF	TGTGCCAGCAGCTTCCGGGGGGATCAGCCCCAGCATTTT
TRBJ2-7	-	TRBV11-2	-	CASSLASPLYEQYF	TGTGCCAGCAGCTTAGCTTCTCCCCTCTACGAGCAGTACTTC
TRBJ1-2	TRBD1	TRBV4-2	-	CASSQESGQLYGYTF	TGTGCCAGCAGCCAAGAATCGGGACAGCTCTATGGCTACACCTTC
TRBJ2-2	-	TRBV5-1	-	CASSLGPTGELFF	TGCGCCAGCAGCTTGGGTCCAACCGGGGAGCTGTTTTTT
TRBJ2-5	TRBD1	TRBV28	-	CASSRGQGEETQYF	TGTGCCAGCAGTCGGGGACAGGGGGAAGAGACCCAGTACTTC
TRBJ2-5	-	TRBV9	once	CASSMDPGTGPTETQYF	TGTGCCAGCAGCATGGACCCAGGGACGGGGCCGACAGAGACCCAGTACTTC
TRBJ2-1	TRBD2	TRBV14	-	CASRKLAGGSNEQFF	TGTGCCAGCAGAAAGTTGGCGGGAGGGAGCAATGAGCAGTTCTTC
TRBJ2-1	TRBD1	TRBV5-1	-	CASSFQLDRTRNEQFF	TGCGCCAGCAGCTTCCAACTGGACAGGACAAGGAATGAGCAGTTCTTC
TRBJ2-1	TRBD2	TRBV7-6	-	CASSLIEAGGTYNEQFF	TGTGCCAGCAGCTTAATTGAAGCGGGGGGCACCTACAATGAGCAGTTCTTC
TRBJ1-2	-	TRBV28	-	CASSPLGTNYGYTF	TGTGCCAGCAGTCCCCTGGGAACTAACTATGGCTACACCTTC
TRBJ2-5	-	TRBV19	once	CASRDADWETQYF	TGTGCCAGTAGGGATGCCGATTGGGAGACCCAGTACTTC
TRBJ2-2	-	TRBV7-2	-	CASSNRVNTGELFF	TGTGCCAGCAGCAACAGGGTAAACACCGGGGAGCTGTTTTTT
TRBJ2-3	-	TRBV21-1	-	CASSIRQDTQYF	TGTGCCAGCAGCATCCGACAGGATACGCAGTATTTT
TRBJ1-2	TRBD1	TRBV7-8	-	CASRPNRDRRGYGYTF	TGTGCCAGCAGACCGAACCGGGACAGGAGAGGGTATGGCTACACCTTC
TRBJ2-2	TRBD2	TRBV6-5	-	CASSFRTSVTGELFF	TGTGCCAGCAGTTTCAGGACTAGTGTCACCGGGGAGCTGTTTTTT
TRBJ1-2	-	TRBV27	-	CASSLMGTNYGYTF	TGTGCCAGCAGTTTAATGGGGACTAACTATGGCTACACCTTC
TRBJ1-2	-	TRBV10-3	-	CAISESLTGYGYTF	TGTGCCATCAGTGAGTCGTTGACGGGATATGGCTACACCTTC
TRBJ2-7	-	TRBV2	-	CASSDPTATYEQYF	TGTGCCAGCAGTGACCCGACAGCTACGTACGAGCAGTACTTC
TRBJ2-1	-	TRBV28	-	CASSLWAPGSSYNEQFF	TGTGCCAGCAGTTTATGGGCCCCGGGGAGCTCCTACAATGAGCAGTTCTTC
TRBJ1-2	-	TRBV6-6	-	CASGGGLGNYGYTF	TGTGCCAGCGGCGGGGGTCTCGGGAACTATGGCTACACCTTC
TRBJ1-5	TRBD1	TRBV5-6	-	CASSSLLDRGPNSNQPQHF	TGTGCCAGCAGCTCCTTGCTGGACAGGGGCCCCAATAGCAATCAGCCCCAGCATTTT
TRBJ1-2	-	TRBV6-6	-	CASRTENYGYTF	TGTGCCAGCAGGACAGAGAACTATGGCTACACCTTC
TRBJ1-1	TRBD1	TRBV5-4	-	CASSLGGTGEAFF	TGTGCCAGCAGCTTGGGCGGGACAGGGGAAGCTTTCTTT
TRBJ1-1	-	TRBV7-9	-	CASSLVRVGTEAFF	TGTGCCAGCAGCCTCGTAAGGGTGGGGACTGAAGCTTTCTTT